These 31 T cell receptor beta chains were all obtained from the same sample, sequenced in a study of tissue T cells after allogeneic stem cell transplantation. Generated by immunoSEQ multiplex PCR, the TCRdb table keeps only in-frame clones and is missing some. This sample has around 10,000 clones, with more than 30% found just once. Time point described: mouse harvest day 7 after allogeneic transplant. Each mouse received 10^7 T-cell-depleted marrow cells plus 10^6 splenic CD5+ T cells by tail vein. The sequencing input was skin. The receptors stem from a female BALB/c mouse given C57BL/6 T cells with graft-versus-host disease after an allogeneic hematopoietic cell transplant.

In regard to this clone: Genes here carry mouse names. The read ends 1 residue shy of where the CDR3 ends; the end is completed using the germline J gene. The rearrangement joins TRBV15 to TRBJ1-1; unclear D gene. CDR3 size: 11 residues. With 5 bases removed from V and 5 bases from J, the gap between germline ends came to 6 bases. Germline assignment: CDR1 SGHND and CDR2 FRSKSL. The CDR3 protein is CASSPGTEVFF. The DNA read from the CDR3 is TGTGCCAGCAGTCCTGGGACAGAAGTCTTC.

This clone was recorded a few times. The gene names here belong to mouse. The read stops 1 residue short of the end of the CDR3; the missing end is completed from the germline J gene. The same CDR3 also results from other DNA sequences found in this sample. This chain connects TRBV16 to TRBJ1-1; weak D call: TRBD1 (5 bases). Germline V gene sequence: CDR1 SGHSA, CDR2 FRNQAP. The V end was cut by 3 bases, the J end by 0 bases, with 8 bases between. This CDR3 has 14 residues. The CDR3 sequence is CASSLGTANTEVFF. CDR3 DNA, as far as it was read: TGTGCAAGCAGCTTGGGGACTGCAAACACAGAAGTCTTC.

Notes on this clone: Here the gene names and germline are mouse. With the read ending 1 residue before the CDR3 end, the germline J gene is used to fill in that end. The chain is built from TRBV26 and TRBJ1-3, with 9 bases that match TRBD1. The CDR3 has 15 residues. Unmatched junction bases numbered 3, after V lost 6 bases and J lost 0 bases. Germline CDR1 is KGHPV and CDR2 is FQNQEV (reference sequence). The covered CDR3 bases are TGTGCCAGCAGCTGGGGACAGGGTTCTGGAAATACGCTCTAT. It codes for CASSWGQGSGNTLY. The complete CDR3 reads CASSWGQGSGNTLYF.

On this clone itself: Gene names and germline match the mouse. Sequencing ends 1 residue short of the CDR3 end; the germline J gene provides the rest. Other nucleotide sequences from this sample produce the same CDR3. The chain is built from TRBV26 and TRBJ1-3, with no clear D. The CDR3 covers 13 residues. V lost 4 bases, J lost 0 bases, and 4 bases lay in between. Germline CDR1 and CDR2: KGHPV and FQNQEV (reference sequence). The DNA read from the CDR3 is TGTGCCAGCAGTCAAAATTCTGGAAATACGCTCTAT. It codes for CASSQNSGNTLY. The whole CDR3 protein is CASSQNSGNTLYF.

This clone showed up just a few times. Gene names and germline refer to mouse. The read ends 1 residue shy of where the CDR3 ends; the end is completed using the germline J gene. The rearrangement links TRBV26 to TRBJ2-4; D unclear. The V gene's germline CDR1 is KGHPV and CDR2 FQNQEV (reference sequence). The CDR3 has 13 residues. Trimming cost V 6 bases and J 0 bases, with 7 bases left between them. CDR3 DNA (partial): TGTGCCAGCAGCCAGATTAGTCAAAACACCTTGTAC. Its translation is CASSQISQNTLY. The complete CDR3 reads CASSQISQNTLYF.

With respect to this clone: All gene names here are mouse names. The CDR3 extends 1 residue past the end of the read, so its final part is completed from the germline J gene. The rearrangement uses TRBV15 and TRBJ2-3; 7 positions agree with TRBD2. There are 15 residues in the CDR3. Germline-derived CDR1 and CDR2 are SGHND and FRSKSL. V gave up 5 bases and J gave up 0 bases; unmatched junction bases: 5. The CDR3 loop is CASSPRLGSAETLYF. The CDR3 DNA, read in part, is TGTGCCAGCAGTCCCAGACTGGGTAGTGCAGAAACGCTGTAT.

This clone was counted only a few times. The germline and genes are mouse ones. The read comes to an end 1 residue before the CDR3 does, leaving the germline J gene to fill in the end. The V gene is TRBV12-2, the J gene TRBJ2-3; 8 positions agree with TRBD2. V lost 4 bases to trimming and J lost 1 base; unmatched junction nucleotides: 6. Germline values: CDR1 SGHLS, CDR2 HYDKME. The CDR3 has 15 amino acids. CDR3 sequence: CASSLDWGGAETLYF. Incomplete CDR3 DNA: TGTGCCAGCTCCCTCGACTGGGGTGGTGCAGAAACGCTGTAT.

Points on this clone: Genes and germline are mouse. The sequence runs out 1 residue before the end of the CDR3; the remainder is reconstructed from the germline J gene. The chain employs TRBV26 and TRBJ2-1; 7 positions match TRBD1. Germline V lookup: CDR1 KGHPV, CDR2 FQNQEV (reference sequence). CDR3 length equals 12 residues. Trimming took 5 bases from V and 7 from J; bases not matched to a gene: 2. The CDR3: CASSKGQAEQFF. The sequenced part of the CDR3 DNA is TGTGCCAGCAGTAAGGGACAGGCTGAGCAGTTC.

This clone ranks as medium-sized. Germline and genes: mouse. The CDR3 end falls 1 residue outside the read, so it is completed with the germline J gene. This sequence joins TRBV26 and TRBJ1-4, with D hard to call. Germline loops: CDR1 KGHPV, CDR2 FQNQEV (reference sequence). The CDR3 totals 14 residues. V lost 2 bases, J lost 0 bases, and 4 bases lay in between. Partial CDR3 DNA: TGTGCCAGCAGTCTGCCATTTTCCAACGAAAGATTATTT. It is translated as CASSLPFSNERLF. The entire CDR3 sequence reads CASSLPFSNERLFF.

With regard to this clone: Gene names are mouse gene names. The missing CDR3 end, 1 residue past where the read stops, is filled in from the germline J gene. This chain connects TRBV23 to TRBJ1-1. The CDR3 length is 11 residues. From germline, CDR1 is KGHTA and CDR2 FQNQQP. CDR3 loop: CSSSHGSEVFF. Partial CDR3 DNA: TGCTCCAGCAGTCATGGGTCAGAAGTCTTC.

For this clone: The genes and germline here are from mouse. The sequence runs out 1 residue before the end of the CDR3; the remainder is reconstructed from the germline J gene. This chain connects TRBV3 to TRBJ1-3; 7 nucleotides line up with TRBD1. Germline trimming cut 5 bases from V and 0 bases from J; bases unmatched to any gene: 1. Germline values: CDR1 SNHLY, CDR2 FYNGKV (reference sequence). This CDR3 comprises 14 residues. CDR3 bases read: TGTGCCAGCAGCAACAGGGGTTCTGGAAATACGCTCTAT. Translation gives CASSNRGSGNTLY. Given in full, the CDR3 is CASSNRGSGNTLYF.

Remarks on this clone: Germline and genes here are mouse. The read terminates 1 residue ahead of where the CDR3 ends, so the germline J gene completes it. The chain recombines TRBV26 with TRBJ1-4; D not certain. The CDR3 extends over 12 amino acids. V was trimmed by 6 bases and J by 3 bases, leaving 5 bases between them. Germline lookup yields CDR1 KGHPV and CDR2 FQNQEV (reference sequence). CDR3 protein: CASSGPNERLFF. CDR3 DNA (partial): TGTGCCAGCAGCGGGCCCAACGAAAGATTATTT.

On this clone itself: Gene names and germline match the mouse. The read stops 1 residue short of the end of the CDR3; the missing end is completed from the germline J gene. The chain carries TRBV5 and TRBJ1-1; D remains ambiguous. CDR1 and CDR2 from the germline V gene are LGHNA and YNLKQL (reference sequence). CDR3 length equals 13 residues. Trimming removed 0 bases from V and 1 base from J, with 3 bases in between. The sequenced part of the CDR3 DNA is TGTGCCAGCAGCCAAGAGGGGAACACAGAAGTCTTC. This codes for CASSQEGNTEVF. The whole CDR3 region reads CASSQEGNTEVFF.

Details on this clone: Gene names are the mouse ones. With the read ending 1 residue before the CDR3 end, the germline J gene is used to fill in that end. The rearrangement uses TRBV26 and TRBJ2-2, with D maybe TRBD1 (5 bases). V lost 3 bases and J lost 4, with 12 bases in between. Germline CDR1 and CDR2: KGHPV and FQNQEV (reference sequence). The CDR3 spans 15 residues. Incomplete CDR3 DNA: TGTGCCAGCAGTCTCGGCAGGGCGGGCACCGGGCAGCTCTAC. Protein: CASSLGRAGTGQLY. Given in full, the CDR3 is CASSLGRAGTGQLYF.

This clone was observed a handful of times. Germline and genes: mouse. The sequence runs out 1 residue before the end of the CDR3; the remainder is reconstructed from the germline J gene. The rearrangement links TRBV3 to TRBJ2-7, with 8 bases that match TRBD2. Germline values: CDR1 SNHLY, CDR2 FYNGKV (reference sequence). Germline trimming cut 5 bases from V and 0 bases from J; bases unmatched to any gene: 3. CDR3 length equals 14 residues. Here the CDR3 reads CASSRTGLSYEQYF. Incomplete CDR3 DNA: TGTGCCAGCAGCCGGACTGGGCTCTCCTATGAACAGTAC.

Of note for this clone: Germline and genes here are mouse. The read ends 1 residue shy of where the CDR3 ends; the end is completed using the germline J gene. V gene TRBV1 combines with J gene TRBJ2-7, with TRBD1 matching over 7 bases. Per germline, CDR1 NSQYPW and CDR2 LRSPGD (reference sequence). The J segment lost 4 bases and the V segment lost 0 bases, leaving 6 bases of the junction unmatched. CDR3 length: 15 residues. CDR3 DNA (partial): TGCACCTGCAGTGCAGATGAGGGACAGCCTTATGAACAGTAC. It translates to CTCSADEGQPYEQY. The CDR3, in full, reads CTCSADEGQPYEQYF.

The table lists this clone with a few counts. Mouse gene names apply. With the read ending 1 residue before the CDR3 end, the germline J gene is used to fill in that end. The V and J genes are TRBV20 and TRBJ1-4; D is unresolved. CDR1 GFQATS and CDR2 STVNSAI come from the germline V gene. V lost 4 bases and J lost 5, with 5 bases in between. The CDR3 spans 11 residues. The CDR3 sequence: CGAKGNERLFF. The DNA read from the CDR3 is TGTGGTGCTAAAGGAAACGAAAGATTATTT.

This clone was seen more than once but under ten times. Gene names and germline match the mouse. The CDR3 sequence is CASSRQGNNSPLYF. Partial CDR3 DNA: TGTGCCAGCAGTCGGCAGGGAAATAATTCGCCCCTCTAC. The genes are TRBV26 and TRBJ1-6; possibly TRBD1 for D (5 bases). The sequenced fragment ends 1 residue before the CDR3 boundary, so the rest is inferred from the germline J gene. TRBJ1-6 is recorded as an ORF, its role being uncertain. Trimming took 4 bases from V and 5 from J, leaving 9 bases between them. Germline CDR1 reads KGHPV; CDR2 reads FQNQEV (reference sequence). This CDR3 is built from 14 residues.

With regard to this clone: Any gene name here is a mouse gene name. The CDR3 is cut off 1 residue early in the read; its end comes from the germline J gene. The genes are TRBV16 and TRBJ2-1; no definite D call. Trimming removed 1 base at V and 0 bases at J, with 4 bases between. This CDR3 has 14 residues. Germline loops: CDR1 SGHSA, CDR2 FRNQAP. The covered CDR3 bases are TGTGCAAGCAGCTTAGGAAATAACTATGCTGAGCAGTTC. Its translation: CASSLGNNYAEQF. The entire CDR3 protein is CASSLGNNYAEQFF.

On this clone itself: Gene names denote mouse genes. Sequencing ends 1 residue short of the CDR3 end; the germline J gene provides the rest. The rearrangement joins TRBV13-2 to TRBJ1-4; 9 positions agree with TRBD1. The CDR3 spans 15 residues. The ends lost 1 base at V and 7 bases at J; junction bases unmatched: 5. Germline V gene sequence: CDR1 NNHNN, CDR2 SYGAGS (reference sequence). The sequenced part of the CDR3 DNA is TGTGCCAGCGGTGATTTGGGGACAGGGAGCGAAAGATTATTT. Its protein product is CASGDLGTGSERLF. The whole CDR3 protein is CASGDLGTGSERLFF.

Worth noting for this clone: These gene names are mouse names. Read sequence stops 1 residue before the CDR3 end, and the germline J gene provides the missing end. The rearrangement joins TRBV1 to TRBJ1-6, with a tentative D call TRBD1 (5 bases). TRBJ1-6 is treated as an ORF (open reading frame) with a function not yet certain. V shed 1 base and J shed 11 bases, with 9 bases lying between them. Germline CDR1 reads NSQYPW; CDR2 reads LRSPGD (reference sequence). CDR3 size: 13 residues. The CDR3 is CTCSAGGATPLYF. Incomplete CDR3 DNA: TGCACCTGCAGTGCAGGGGGCGCGACGCCCCTCTAC.

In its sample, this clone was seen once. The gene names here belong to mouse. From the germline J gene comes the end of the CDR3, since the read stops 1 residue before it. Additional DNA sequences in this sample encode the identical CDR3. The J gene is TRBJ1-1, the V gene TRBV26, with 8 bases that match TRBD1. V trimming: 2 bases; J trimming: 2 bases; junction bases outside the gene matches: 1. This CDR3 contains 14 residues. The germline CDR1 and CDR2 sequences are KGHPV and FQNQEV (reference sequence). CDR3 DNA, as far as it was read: TGTGCCAGCAGTCTGGGACAGGGTAACACAGAAGTCTTC. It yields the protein CASSLGQGNTEVF. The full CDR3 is CASSLGQGNTEVFF.

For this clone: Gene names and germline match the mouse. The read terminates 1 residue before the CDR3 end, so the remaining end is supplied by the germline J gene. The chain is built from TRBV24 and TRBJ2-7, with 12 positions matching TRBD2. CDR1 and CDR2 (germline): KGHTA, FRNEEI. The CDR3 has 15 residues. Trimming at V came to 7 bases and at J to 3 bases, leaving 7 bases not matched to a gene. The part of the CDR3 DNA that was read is TGTGCCAGCAACGCCGGGACTGGGGGGCTCTATGAACAGTAC. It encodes CASNAGTGGLYEQY. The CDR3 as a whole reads CASNAGTGGLYEQYF.

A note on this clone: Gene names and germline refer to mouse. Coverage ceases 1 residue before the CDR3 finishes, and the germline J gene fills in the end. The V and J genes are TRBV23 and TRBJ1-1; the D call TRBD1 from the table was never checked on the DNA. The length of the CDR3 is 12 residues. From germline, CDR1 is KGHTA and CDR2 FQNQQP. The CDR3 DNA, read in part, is TGCTCCAGCAGTCCACAGGGGACAGAAGTCTTC. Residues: CSSSPQGTEVF. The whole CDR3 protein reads CSSSPQGTEVFF.

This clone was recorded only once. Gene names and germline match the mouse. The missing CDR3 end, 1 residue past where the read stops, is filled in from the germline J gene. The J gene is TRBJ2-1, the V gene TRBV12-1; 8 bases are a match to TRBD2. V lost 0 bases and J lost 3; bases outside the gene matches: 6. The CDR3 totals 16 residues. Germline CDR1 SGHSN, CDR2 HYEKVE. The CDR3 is CASSLVLGGGYAEQFF. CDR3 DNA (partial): TGTGCCAGCTCTCTCGTCCTGGGGGGAGGCTATGCTGAGCAGTTC.

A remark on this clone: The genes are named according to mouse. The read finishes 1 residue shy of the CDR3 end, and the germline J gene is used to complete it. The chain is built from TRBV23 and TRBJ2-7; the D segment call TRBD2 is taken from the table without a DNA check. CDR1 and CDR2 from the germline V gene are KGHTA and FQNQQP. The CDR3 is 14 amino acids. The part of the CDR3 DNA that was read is TGCTCCAGCAGCCCCGGGACTGGGGACTATGAACAGTAC. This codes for CSSSPGTGDYEQY. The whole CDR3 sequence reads CSSSPGTGDYEQYF.

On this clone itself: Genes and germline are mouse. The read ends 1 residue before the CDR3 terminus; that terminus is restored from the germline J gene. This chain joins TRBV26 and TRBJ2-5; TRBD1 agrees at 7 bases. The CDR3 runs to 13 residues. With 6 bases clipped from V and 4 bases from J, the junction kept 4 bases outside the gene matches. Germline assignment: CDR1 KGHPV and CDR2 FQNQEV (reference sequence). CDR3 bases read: TGTGCCAGCAGACTGCAGGGGGAAGACACCCAGTAC. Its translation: CASRLQGEDTQY. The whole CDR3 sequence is CASRLQGEDTQYF.

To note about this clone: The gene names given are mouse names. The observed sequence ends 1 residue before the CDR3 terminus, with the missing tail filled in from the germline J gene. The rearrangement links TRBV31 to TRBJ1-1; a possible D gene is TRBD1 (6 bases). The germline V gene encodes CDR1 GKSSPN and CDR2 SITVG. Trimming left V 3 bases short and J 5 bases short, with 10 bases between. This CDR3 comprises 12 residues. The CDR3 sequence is CAWSLDRTEVFF. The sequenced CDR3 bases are TGTGCCTGGAGCCTGGACAGAACAGAAGTCTTC. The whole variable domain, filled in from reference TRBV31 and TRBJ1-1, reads AQTIHQWPVAEIKAVGSPLSLGCTIKGKSSPNLYWYWQATGGTLQQLFYSITVGQVESVVQLNLSASRPKDDQFILSTEKLLLSHSGFYLCAWSLDRTEVFFGKGTRLTVV.

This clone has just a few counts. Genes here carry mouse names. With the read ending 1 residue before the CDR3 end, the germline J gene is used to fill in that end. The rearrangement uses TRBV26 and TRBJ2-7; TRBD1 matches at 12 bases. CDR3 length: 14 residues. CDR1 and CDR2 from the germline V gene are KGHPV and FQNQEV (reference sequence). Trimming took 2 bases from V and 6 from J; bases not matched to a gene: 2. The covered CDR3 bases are TGTGCCAGCAGTCTGAGGGACAGGGGGCTTGAACAGTAC. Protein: CASSLRDRGLEQY. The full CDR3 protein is CASSLRDRGLEQYF.

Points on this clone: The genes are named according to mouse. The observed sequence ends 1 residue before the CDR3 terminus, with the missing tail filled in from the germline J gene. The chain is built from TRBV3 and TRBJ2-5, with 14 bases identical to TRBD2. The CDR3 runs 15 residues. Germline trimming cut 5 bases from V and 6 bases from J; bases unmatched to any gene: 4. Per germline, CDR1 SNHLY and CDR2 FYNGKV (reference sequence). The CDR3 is CASSGTGGARDTQYF. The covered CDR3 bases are TGTGCCAGCAGCGGGACTGGGGGGGCGCGGGACACCCAGTAC.

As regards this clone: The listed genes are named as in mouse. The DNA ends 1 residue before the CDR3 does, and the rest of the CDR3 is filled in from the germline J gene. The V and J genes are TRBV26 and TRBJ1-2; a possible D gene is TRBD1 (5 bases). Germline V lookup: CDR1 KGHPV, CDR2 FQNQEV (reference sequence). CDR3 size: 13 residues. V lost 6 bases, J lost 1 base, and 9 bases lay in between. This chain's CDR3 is CASSPGQNSDYTF. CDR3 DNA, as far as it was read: TGTGCCAGCAGCCCCGGACAAAACTCCGACTACACC.